This T cell receptor (beta chain) was captured in a study of cytomegalovirus exposure and HLA in healthy donors. Whole-study results and caveats: It was confirmed in vitro that a few of the CMV-associated chains were specific for CMV antigens. Most CMV-associated TCR beta chains were later found to appear HLA-restricted.

This CDR3 contains 14 residues. In germline, CDR1 is MNHNS, CDR2 SASEGT. V dropped 5 bases and J dropped 0; count of bases not matched to a gene: 2. Worth noting for this clone: Antigen: not known.

PCR amplification relied on 60 Vbeta primers (plus 13 Jbeta primers). Sequencing was performed with immunoSEQ multiplex PCR; in TCRdb, only in-frame clones are kept and a portion is missing. The sample contains 150,000 to 200,000 clones, roughly three quarters of which appear only once. The donors comprised healthy bone marrow donors. The TCR was taken from a male donor in good health and CMV-seronegative. The sequencing input was PBMCs. The chain has TRBV6-1 and TRBJ2-3, with 7 nucleotides matching TRBD1. The CDR3 spells CASSSGGSTDTQYF. The CDR3 coding sequence is TGTGCCAGCAGTTCAGGGGGAAGCACAGATACGCAGTATTTT.